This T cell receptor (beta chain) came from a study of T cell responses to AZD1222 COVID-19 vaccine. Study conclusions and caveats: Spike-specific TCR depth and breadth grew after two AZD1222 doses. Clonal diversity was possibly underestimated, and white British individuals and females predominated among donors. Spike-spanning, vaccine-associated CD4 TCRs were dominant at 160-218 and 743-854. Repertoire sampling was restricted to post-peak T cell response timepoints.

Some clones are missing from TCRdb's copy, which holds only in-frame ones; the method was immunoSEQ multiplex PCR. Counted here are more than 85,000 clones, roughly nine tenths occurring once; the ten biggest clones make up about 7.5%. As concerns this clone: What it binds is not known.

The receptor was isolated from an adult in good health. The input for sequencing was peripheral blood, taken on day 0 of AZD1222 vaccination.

CDR3: CASSLGLAVGETQYF. DNA for the CDR3: TGTGCCAGCAGCTTAGGACTAGCGGTTGGAGAGACCCAGTACTTC. This chain uses TRBV7-9 with TRBJ2-5; 9 bases agree with TRBD2. Germline lookup yields CDR1 SEHNR and CDR2 FQNEAQ (reference sequence). CDR3 size: 15 residues. The trim removed 1 base at V and 4 bases at J, leaving 4 bases unmatched.